This T cell receptor beta chain was sequenced for a study of cytomegalovirus exposure and HLA in healthy donors. Study-wide results and caveats: Fewer N-insertions than the approximately 700-donor mean were reportedly shown by an Asian-associated ancestry cluster in a later analysis. The availability of immune exposure information extended only to CMV serostatus.

The CDR3 loop spans 14 amino acids. Trimming took 2 bases from V and 3 from J; bases not matched to a gene: 2. The germline V gene has CDR1 SGHDN and CDR2 FVKESK. Note on this clone: What it binds is not known.

The PCR made use of 60 Vbeta and 13 Jbeta primers. Method: immunoSEQ multiplex PCR; TCRdb's copy keeps in-frame clones and lacks some. The data show around 170,000 clones, less than 75% seen once. This sequence originates from a girl aged 10-17 years in good health and CMV-seronegative. Specimen: PBMCs. This rearrangement joins TRBV14 to TRBJ2-7, with 9 bases identical to TRBD1. The CDR3 bases are TGTGCCAGCAGCCAACGACAGGGGGGCTACGAGCAGTACTTC. Its translation is CASSQRQGGYEQYF.